The rows below give T cell receptor beta chains drawn from one sample of a study of blood T cell repertoires in COVID-19. The table came from immunoSEQ multiplex PCR; TCRdb's copy has only in-frame clones and leaves some out. The data show 75,000 to 95,000 clones, 82% seen once. Specimen: peripheral blood. The receptors were gathered from a human donor in a cohort sampled during active COVID-19. The CDR3 runs from the conserved cysteine through the conserved F or W. The order of the fields is D gene, J gene, V gene, CDR3 DNA, CDR3 protein. A D gene is named only where the DNA matches it firmly.

NA TRBJ1-1 TRBV2 TGTGCCAGCAGTGTGGGGGGGGGCACTGAAGCTTTCTTT CASSVGGGTEAFF
TRBD2 TRBJ2-1 TRBV18 TGTGCCAGCTCACCAGGGACTAGCGGATACAATGAGCAGTTCTTC CASSPGTSGYNEQFF
TRBD1 TRBJ2-5 TRBV10-3 TGTGCCACCGGGACAGGGCTCAACCAAGAGACCCAGTACTTC CATGTGLNQETQYF
TRBD2 TRBJ2-3 TRBV7-3 TGTGCCAGCAGTCCCGGACTAGCTCGAGGAGATACGCAGTATTTT CASSPGLARGDTQYF
TRBD1 TRBJ1-1 TRBV4-1 TGCGCCAGCAGCCAAGGCTCGGACAGGGGGCAAACTGAAGCTTTCTTT CASSQGSDRGQTEAFF
NA TRBJ2-7 TRBV9 TGTGCCAGCAGCGGTGCTAGCTCTTCCTACGAGCAGTACTTC CASSGASSSYEQYF
NA TRBJ1-1 TRBV25-1 TGTGCCAGCAGCCGCAGGGGTTCGAACACTGAAGCTTTCTTT CASSRRGSNTEAFF
NA TRBJ2-1 TRBV5-1 TGCGCCAGCAGCTTGGGACAGCTAAGCTACAATGAGCAGTTCTTC CASSLGQLSYNEQFF
NA TRBJ2-3 TRBV6-6 TGTGCCAGCAGCCTGTCCCCCACAGATACGCAGTATTTT CASSLSPTDTQYF
TRBD1 TRBJ2-5 TRBV7-9 TGTGCCAGCAGCTTAGCCCCGGGATGGACAGGGCCCAGAAAAGAGACCCAGTACTTC CASSLAPGWTGPRKETQYF